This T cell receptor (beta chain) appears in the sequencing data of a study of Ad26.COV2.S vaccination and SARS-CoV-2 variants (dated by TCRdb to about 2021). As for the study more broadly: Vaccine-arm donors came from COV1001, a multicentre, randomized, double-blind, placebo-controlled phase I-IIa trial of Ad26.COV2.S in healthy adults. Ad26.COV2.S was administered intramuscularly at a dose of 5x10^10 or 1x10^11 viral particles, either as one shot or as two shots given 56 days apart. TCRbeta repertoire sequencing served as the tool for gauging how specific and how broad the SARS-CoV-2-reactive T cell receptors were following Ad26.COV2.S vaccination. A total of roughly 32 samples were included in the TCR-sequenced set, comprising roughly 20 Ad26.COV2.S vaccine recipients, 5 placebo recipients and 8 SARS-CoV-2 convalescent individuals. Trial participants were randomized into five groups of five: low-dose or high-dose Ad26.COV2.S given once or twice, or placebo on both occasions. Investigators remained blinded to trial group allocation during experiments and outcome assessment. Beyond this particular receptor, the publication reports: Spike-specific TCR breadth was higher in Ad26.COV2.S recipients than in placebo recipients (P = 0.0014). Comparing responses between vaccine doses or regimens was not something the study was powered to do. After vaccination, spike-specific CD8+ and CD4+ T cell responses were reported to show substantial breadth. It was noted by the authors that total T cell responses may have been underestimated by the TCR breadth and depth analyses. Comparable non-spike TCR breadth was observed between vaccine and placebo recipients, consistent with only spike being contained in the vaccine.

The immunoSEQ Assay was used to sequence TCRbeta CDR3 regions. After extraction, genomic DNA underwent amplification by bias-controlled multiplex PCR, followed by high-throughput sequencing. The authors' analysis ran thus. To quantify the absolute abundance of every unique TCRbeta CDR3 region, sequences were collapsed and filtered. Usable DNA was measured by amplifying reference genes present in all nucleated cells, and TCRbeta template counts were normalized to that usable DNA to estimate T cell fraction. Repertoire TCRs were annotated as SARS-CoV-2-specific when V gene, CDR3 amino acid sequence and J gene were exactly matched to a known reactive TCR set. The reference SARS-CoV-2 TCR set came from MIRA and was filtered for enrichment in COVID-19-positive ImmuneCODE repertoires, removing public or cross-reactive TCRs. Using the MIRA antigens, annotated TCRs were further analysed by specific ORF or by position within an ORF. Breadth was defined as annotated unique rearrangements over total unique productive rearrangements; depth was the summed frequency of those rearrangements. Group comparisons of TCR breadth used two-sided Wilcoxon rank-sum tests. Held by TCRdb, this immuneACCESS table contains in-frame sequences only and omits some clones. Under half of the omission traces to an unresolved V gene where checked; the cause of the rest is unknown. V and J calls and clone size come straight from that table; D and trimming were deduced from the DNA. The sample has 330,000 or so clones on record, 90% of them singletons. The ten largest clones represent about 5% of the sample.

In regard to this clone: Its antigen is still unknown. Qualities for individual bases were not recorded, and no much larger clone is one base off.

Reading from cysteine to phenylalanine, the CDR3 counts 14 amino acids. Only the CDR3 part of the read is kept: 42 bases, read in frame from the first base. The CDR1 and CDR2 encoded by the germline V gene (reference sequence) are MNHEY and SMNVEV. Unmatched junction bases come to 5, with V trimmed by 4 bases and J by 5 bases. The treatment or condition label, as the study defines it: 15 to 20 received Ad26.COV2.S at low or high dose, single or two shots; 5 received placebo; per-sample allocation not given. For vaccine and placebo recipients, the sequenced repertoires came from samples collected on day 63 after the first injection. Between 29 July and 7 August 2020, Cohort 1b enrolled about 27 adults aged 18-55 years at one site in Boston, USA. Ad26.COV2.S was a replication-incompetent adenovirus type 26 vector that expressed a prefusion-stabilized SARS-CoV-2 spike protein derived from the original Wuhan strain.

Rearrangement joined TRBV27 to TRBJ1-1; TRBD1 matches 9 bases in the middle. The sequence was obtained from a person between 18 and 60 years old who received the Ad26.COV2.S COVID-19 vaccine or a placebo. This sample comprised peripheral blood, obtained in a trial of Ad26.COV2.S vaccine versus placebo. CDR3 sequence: CASSSGQGRTEAFF. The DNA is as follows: TGTGCCAGCAGTTCCGGACAGGGGCGGACTGAAGCTTTCTTT.